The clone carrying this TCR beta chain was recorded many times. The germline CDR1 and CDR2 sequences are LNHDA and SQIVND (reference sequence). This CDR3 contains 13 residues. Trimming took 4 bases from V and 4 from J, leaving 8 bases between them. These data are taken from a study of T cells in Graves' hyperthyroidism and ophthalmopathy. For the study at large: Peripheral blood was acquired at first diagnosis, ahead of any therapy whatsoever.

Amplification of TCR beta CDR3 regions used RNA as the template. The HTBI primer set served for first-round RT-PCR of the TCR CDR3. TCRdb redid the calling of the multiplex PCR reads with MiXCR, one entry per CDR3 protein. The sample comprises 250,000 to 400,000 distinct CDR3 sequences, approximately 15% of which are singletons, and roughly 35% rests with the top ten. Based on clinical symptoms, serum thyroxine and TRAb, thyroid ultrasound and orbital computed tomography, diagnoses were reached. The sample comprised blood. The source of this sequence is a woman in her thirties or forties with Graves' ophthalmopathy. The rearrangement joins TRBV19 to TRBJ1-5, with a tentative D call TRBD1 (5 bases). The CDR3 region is CASSSRQNQPQHF. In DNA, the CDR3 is TGTGCCAGTAGTAGCAGACAGAATCAGCCCCAGCATTTT.